This T cell receptor beta chain is from a study of T-cell memory formation after mild COVID-19. From germline, CDR1 is SGHNT and CDR2 YYREEE (reference sequence). The V end was cut by 4 bases, the J end by 5 bases, with 12 bases between. This CDR3 contains 13 residues. A single record per CDR3 protein comes from TCRdb applying MiXCR to the 5' RACE reads. Found here are roughly 99,000 distinct CDR3 sequences, approximately 15% of them singletons; the top ten hold about 39%. This receptor was taken from a man aged 18-30 years who had mild COVID-19 (a few samples of this study predate the infection). Cell type and time point are not known. The material sequenced was PBMCs or a T cell subset sorted from them (not recorded which). This rearrangement joins TRBV5-4 to TRBJ1-1; D may be TRBD1 (5 bases). The CDR3 protein is CASSRGDRTEAFF. Written as DNA, the CDR3 is TGTGCCAGCAGCCGGGGGGACCGGACTGAAGCTTTCTTT.